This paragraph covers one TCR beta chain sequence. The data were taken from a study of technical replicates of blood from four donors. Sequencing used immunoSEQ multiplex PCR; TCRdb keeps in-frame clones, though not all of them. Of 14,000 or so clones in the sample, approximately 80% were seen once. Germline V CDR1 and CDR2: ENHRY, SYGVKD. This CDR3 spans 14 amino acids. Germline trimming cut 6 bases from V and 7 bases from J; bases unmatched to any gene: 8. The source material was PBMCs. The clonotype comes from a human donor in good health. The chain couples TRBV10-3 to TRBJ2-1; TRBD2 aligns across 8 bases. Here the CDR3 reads CAISPAGETNEQFF. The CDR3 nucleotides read TGTGCCATCAGCCCAGCGGGAGAAACTAATGAGCAGTTCTTC.